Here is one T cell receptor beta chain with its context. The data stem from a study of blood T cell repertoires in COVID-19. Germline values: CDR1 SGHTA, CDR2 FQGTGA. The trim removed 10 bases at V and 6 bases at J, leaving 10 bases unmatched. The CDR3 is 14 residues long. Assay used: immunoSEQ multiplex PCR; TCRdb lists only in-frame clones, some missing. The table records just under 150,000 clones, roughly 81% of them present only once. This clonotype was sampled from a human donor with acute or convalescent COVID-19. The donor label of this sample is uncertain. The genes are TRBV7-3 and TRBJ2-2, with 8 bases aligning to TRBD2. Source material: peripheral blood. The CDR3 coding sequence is TGTGCCACCCAAGCGGGAGCTAGGTCCGGGGAGCTGTTTTTT. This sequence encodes CATQAGARSGELFF.